This T cell receptor (beta chain) emerged from a study of Graves' ophthalmopathy and Graves' hyperthyroidism. Study-wide results and limits: Distinction of ophthalmopathy from stable hyperthyroidism by a 13-signature model reached 85% to 90% sensitivity and 81.08% specificity.

The CDR3 loop spans 15 amino acids. V dropped 5 bases and J dropped 2 bases, with 15 bases sitting between them. Per the germline V gene, CDR1 is SGHTA and CDR2 is FQGNSA. This clonotype was recorded once. Its antigen remains unknown. Investigators amplified TCR beta CDR3 regions from RNA transcripts. An opening RT-PCR round employed HTBI primers and preceded a second-round multiplex PCR. From the multiplex PCR reads, TCRdb called clonotypes with MiXCR, one entry per CDR3 protein. This sample yields around 520,000 distinct CDR3 sequences, of which about 40% are seen a single time; about 4.2% belongs to the top ten. Hyperthyroidism patients, aged 18 to 65, were newly diagnosed, under 2 months' duration.

This receptor was taken from an adult man with Graves' hyperthyroidism. This rearrangement joins TRBV7-2 to TRBJ2-5, with D perhaps given as TRBD1 or TRBD2 (5 bases each). The sequenced sample was peripheral blood or thyroid tissue (not recorded which). The CDR3 loop reads CASSPQGAPQETQYF. CDR3 sequence (DNA): TGTGCCAGCAGCCCTCAGGGAGCGCCACAAGAGACCCAGTACTTC.